Described below is a single TCR beta chain sequence and its context. The authors' processing: Estimated nucleated cell counts came from reference gene primer amplification. The table came from immunoSEQ multiplex PCR; TCRdb's copy has only in-frame clones and leaves some out. V and J calls plus clone size are reproduced from that table; the DNA served to infer D and trimming. The sample lists about 67,000 clones; over 80% were seen once. The record originates from a study of blood T cell repertoires in COVID-19. Study-level background: Material from acute and convalescent COVID-19 was sourced from the United States, Italy and Spain.

Trimming removed 10 bases from V and 6 bases from J; junction bases left unmatched: 12. From germline, CDR1 is MNHNY and CDR2 SVGAGI (reference sequence). This CDR3 is 15 amino acids long. Sequencing was performed on peripheral blood. The gene calls are TRBV6-6 and TRBJ2-1, with 10 bases aligning to TRBD1. The receptor's source is a middle-aged man with active COVID-19. The CDR3, as DNA: TGTGCCACCAAAATACCGGGACAGGGGTCCAATGAGCAGTTCTTC. This codes for CATKIPGQGSNEQFF.